The 15 T cell receptor beta chains reported below all come from one sample, sequenced in a study of cytomegalovirus exposure and HLA in healthy donors (dated by TCRdb to 2016 to 2017). Library construction relied on the immunoSEQ multiplex PCR assay. For the multiplex PCR, a mixture combining 60 forward primers for TCR Vbeta segments and 13 reverse primers for TCR Jbeta segments was used. TCRdb re-hosts the immuneACCESS table, in-frame sequences only. Its copies lack some clones; in the studies checked, an unresolved V gene accounts for under half of them, and the cause for the rest is not known. Recorded for this sample are 110,000 to 150,000 clones; less than 85% of them occurred a single time. The ten biggest clones cover about 6.8% of the sample. The sequencing input was PBMCs. These receptors all stem from a man aged 35-49 years in good health and CMV-seropositive.

DNA of the CDR3: TGTGCCAGCTCCCTTCCCGGGGCCAAAAACATTCAGTACTTC. It codes for CASSLPGAKNIQYF. This sequence joins TRBV18 and TRBJ2-4; D unresolved. CDR1 KGHSH and CDR2 LQKENI come from the germline V gene. This CDR3 has 14 residues. The V and J ends lost 6 bases and 1 base respectively, with 10 bases between them.

The chain is built from TRBV29-1 and TRBJ2-2; TRBD2 might be the D (8 bases). Germline V lookup: CDR1 SQVTM, CDR2 ANQGSEA. There are 15 residues in the CDR3. The V and J ends lost 6 bases and 5 bases respectively, with 19 bases between them. The CDR3 DNA follows: TGCAGCGTGCAACAGGGGCGCGGGGGGACCGGGGAGCTGTTTTTT. Amino acids: CSVQQGRGGTGELFF.

This chain connects TRBV19 to TRBJ1-2; TRBD1 might be the D (5 bases). Trimming removed 2 bases at V and 6 bases at J, with 16 bases between. The CDR3 is 15 residues long. Per the germline V gene, CDR1 is LNHDA and CDR2 is SQIVND (reference sequence). CDR3 coding DNA: TGTGCCAGTAGTATATCGTCGTCCAAGGGGCATGGCTACACCTTC. Protein: CASSISSSKGHGYTF.

V is TRBV7-9 and J is TRBJ1-4; D remains unclear. Germline lookup yields CDR1 SEHNR and CDR2 FQNEAQ (reference sequence). The length of the CDR3 is 16 residues. V lost 5 bases and J lost 2, with 15 bases in between. CDR3 DNA sequence: TGTGCCAGCAGCCCGCGACGCGGGTTCACTAATGAAAAACTGTTTTTT. The encoded protein is CASSPRRGFTNEKLFF.

This clone was counted once. This chain connects TRBV11-2 to TRBJ1-2; D remains ambiguous. Germline CDR1 and CDR2: SGHAT and FQNNGV. The CDR3 length is 13 residues. Trimming removed 4 bases from V and 4 bases from J, with 10 bases in between. CDR3 protein: CASSSGRVYGYTF. CDR3 bases: TGTGCCAGCAGCTCGGGGAGGGTCTATGGCTACACCTTC.

This clone was seen more than once but under ten times. This chain's CDR3 is CASSPGRGGASNEQFF. For the CDR3, the DNA is TGTGCCAGCAGCCCCGGCCGCGGGGGGGCGAGCAATGAGCAGTTCTTC. The chain links TRBV7-6 to TRBJ2-1; 9 bases line up with TRBD2. The germline gives CDR1 SGHVS, CDR2 FNYEAQ. The CDR3 has 16 residues. Trimming at V came to 5 bases and at J to 6 bases, leaving 11 bases not matched to a gene.

The chain recombines TRBV6-5 with TRBJ1-4, with 7 bases matching TRBD1. J was trimmed by 7 bases and V by 5 bases; bases with no gene match: 10. Per germline, CDR1 MNHEY and CDR2 SVGAGI. The CDR3 contains 15 residues. The CDR3 coding sequence is TGTGCCAGCAGTCTAACAGGGGCATGGAGTGAAAAACTGTTTTTT. It yields the protein CASSLTGAWSEKLFF.

The chain links TRBV18 to TRBJ2-3; 14 bases map to TRBD2. CDR3 size: 16 residues. The V segment lost 0 bases and the J segment 6 bases; nucleotides outside the gene matches: 2. The germline CDR1 and CDR2 sequences are KGHSH and LQKENI. The CDR3 DNA sequence: TGTGCCAGCTCACCACCGACTAGCGGGAGGGCCGATACGCAGTATTTT. Its translation: CASSPPTSGRADTQYF.

The chain recombines TRBV19 with TRBJ2-1, with 12 bases fitting TRBD2. The CDR3 covers 16 residues. Trimming took 5 bases from V and 8 from J; bases not matched to a gene: 10. CDR1 and CDR2 from the germline V gene are LNHDA and SQIVND (reference sequence). CDR3 nucleotide sequence: TGTGCCAGTAGTCCAAGACTAGCGGGAGTCGTGGATGAGCAGTTCTTC. Translation gives CASSPRLAGVVDEQFF.

The chain has TRBV27 and TRBJ2-7, with 14 bases matching TRBD2. After removal of 6 bases from V and 3 bases from J, the junction contained 7 bases not matched to a gene. In germline, CDR1 is MNHEY, CDR2 SMNVEV (reference sequence). The length of the CDR3 is 16 residues. The CDR3 here is CASRSGLAGVNYEQYF. DNA for the CDR3: TGTGCCAGCAGATCGGGACTAGCGGGGGTCAACTACGAGCAGTACTTC.

Regarding this clone: The germline gene is not matched at one end of the junction; a read error may be the cause. The gene calls are TRBV5-1 and TRBJ2-3; the D gene is possibly TRBD2 (6 bases). This CDR3 has 15 amino acids. From germline, CDR1 is SGHRS and CDR2 YFSETQ. In DNA, the CDR3 is TGCGCCAGCAGACCCCCCGGGAGCTACACAGGTACGCAGTATTTT. Translating gives CASRPPGSYTGTQYF.

This rearrangement joins TRBV6-1 to TRBJ1-5; D is undetermined. The CDR3 contains 13 residues. Germline CDR1 reads MNHNS; CDR2 reads SASEGT. V lost 0 bases, J lost 5 bases, and 5 bases lay in between. The CDR3 protein is CASSEAFDQPQHF. DNA for the CDR3: TGTGCCAGCAGTGAAGCTTTCGATCAGCCCCAGCATTTT.

V and J are TRBV27 and TRBJ2-7; 7 bases match TRBD1. Germline loops: CDR1 MNHEY, CDR2 SMNVEV (reference sequence). The V gene end was trimmed by 5 bases and the J gene end by 2 bases; junction bases not matched to a gene: 6. The CDR3 spans 14 residues. The CDR3 coding sequence is TGTGCCAGCAGTCGAGACAGGGTTGCCTACGAGCAGTACTTC. It specifies CASSRDRVAYEQYF.

The chain employs TRBV9 and TRBJ2-6, with D tentatively TRBD1 (7 bases). The CDR3 is made up of 16 amino acids. With 4 bases removed from V and 1 base from J, the gap between germline ends came to 12 bases. CDR1 is SGDLS, CDR2 YYNGEE, per germline. The chain's CDR3 is CASSPGGFSGANVLTF. CDR3 in DNA: TGTGCCAGCAGCCCAGGGGGGTTTTCTGGGGCCAACGTCCTGACTTTC.

J is TRBJ1-1 and V is TRBV6-6; D may be TRBD1 (6 bases). Germline lookup yields CDR1 MNHNY and CDR2 SVGAGI (reference sequence). The CDR3 totals 12 residues. Trimming left V 4 bases short and J 7 bases short, with 10 bases between. CDR3 in DNA: TGTGCCAGCAGTTTCCGACAGGATGAAGCTTTCTTT. Its protein product is CASSFRQDEAFF.